The next 17 T cell receptor beta chains were all read from a single sample in a study of cytomegalovirus exposure and HLA in healthy donors. 13 Jbeta primers and 60 Vbeta primers were used for the PCR. Data came from immunoSEQ multiplex PCR; TCRdb stores just in-frame clones and leaves some out. The data hold about 200,000 clones, with about 70% observed a single time. Specimen: PBMCs. The receptors were sampled from a woman aged 25 to 39 in good health and CMV-seronegative.

V usage is TRBV28 and J usage is TRBJ1-3, with 8 bases that match TRBD1. V dropped 5 bases and J dropped 0; count of bases not matched to a gene: 9. The germline gives CDR1 MDHEN, CDR2 SYDVKM. The CDR3 loop spans 17 amino acids. CDR3 nucleotide sequence: TGTGCCAGCAGTCCCTATGTAGGGACAGGCTCTGGAAACACCATATATTTT. Residues: CASSPYVGTGSGNTIYF. The full variable domain, rest sourced from reference TRBV28 and TRBJ1-3, is DVKVTQSSRYLVKRTGEKVFLECVQDMDHENMFWYRQDPGLGLRLIYFSYDVKMKEKGDIPEGYSVSREKKERFSLILESASTNQTSMYLCASSPYVGTGSGNTIYFGEGSWLTVV.

The chain uses TRBV25-1 and TRBJ2-7, with TRBD1 as a possible D gene (5 bases). Trimming took off 3 bases at V and 2 bases at J, with 11 bases between the two ends. The CDR3 loop spans 14 amino acids. Germline V CDR1 and CDR2: MGHDK, SYGVNS. DNA of the CDR3: TGTGCCAGCAGTGATCAGGGCCGGACCTACGAGCAGTACTTC. Translation: CASSDQGRTYEQYF.

This clone has just one count. The gene calls are TRBV5-1 and TRBJ2-1; possibly TRBD1 for D (5 bases). The CDR3 length is 14 residues. Germline lookup yields CDR1 SGHRS and CDR2 YFSETQ. Trimming pared 7 bases from V and 5 bases from J, leaving 16 bases between. Here the CDR3 DNA reads TGCGCCAGCCAGGGCCTCCCTTCTGACAATGAGCAGTTCTTC. This gives the protein CASQGLPSDNEQFF.

The table lists this clone with a few counts. CDR3 in DNA: TGTGCCATCAGGGCCGGGACAGGGGAAAACACTGAAGCTTTCTTT. Encoded protein: CAIRAGTGENTEAFF. V gene TRBV10-3 combines with J gene TRBJ1-1, with 10 bases aligning to TRBD1. This CDR3 is 15 amino acids long. Trimming cost V 6 bases and J 2 bases; bases outside gene matches: 6. Germline V lookup: CDR1 ENHRY, CDR2 SYGVKD.

The genes are TRBV1 and TRBJ2-7; TRBD1, the table's D call, was not compared with the DNA. TRBV1 is a known pseudogene. The CDR3 loop spans 13 amino acids. In DNA, the CDR3 is TGCACCAGCAGCCAAGACTCGACAGGGGGTAAGTACTTC. It yields the protein CTSSQDSTGGKYF.

The rearrangement links TRBV19 to TRBJ2-1, with TRBD2 identical over 7 bases. The CDR3 length is 15 residues. Germline V gives CDR1 LNHDA, CDR2 SQIVND (reference sequence). Unmatched junction bases numbered 5, after V lost 1 base and J lost 5 bases. CDR3 amino acids: CASSIVSGSDNEQFF. In DNA, the CDR3 is TGTGCCAGTAGTATAGTTAGCGGGTCCGACAATGAGCAGTTCTTC.

The gene calls are TRBV19 and TRBJ1-5; 8 bases match TRBD1. Germline CDR1 and CDR2: LNHDA and SQIVND (reference sequence). The V segment lost 2 bases and the J segment 11 bases; nucleotides outside the gene matches: 8. The CDR3 has 14 amino acids. The CDR3 sequence is CASSIQGAEGAQHF. The CDR3 DNA is TGTGCCAGTAGTATACAGGGGGCTGAGGGGGCCCAGCATTTT.

The CDR3 bases are TGTGCCTGGGATATAGCGGGAGGCCTTAGCACAGATACGCAGTATTTT. Translated, it gives CAWDIAGGLSTDTQYF. The chain joins TRBV30 to TRBJ2-3; 10 nucleotides align to TRBD2. The CDR3 has 16 amino acids. Germline values: CDR1 GTSNPN, CDR2 SVGIG (reference sequence). V dropped 5 bases and J dropped 0; count of bases not matched to a gene: 8.

The J gene is TRBJ1-4, the V gene TRBV5-8; D perhaps matches TRBD1 (5 bases). Germline V lookup: CDR1 SGHTS, CDR2 YDEGEE. Trimming left V 0 bases short and J 2 bases short, with 17 bases between. The CDR3 loop spans 18 amino acids. The CDR3 protein is CASSLARHGGATNEKLFF. The CDR3 nucleotides read TGTGCCAGCAGCTTGGCGAGGCACGGTGGGGCCACTAATGAAAAACTGTTTTTT.

V is TRBV10-3 and J is TRBJ2-7; a possible D gene is TRBD1 (6 bases). V lost 0 bases and J 0 bases, leaving 9 bases between the germline ends. Germline CDR1 reads ENHRY; CDR2 reads SYGVKD. The CDR3 is 15 residues long. CDR3 sequence reads: CAISESARGSYEQYF. CDR3 sequence (DNA): TGTGCCATCAGTGAGTCTGCCAGGGGCTCCTACGAGCAGTACTTC.

In regard to this clone: Other DNA sequences in the same sample also yield this CDR3. The chain uses TRBV7-2 and TRBJ2-1; D possibly corresponds to TRBD2 (5 bases). In germline, CDR1 is SGHTA, CDR2 FQGNSA. Trimming took off 4 bases at V and 0 bases at J, with 10 bases between the two ends. CDR3 length: 15 residues. The CDR3 nucleotides are TGTGCCAGCAGCTCGGACTCGGCCTCCTACAATGAGCAGTTCTTC. Protein: CASSSDSASYNEQFF.

The gene calls are TRBV18 and TRBJ2-7; TRBD1 aligns across 9 bases. CDR3 length equals 15 residues. Germline CDR1 reads KGHSH; CDR2 reads LQKENI. The ends lost 6 bases at V and 3 bases at J; junction bases unmatched: 9. CDR3 in DNA: TGTGCCAGCTCGCGCCCGGGACAGGGAGACTACGAGCAGTACTTC. Its translation is CASSRPGQGDYEQYF.

V usage is TRBV5-1 and J usage is TRBJ2-3; 7 bases match TRBD1. Trimming took 0 bases from V and 2 from J; bases not matched to a gene: 9. CDR3 size: 17 residues. Germline V gene lookup returns CDR1 SGHRS and CDR2 YFSETQ. This CDR3 reads CASSLALDRKHTDTQYF. The CDR3, as DNA: TGCGCCAGCAGCTTGGCTCTGGACAGGAAACACACAGATACGCAGTATTTT.

V is TRBV2 and J is TRBJ1-6; weak D call: TRBD1 (6 bases). Germline V gene sequence: CDR1 SNHLY, CDR2 FYNNEI. This CDR3 comprises 13 residues. Trimming took 8 bases from V and 10 from J, leaving 15 bases between them. The CDR3 region has the DNA TGTGCCAGCGCCCGGGGCAGGGGCTCACCCCTCCACTTT. Translating gives CASARGRGSPLHF.

The chain links TRBV9 to TRBJ2-3; no clear D gene. The length of the CDR3 is 12 residues. V gave up 3 bases and J gave up 6 bases, with 8 bases separating them. The germline V gene has CDR1 SGDLS and CDR2 YYNGEE. This chain's CDR3 is CASSGAKDTQYF. The CDR3 DNA reads TGTGCCAGCAGCGGCGCTAAGGATACGCAGTATTTT. Drawing the rest from reference TRBV9 and TRBJ2-3, the complete variable domain is DSGVTQTPKHLITATGQRVTLRCSPRSGDLSVYWYQQSLDQGLQFLIQYYNGEERAKGNILERFSAQQFPDLHSELNLSSLELGDSALYFCASSGAKDTQYFGPGTRLTVL.

The genes are TRBV4-3 and TRBJ1-6; 10 positions match TRBD1. The CDR3 runs to 15 residues. Germline V gene sequence: CDR1 LGHNA, CDR2 YSLEER. With V trimmed by 4 bases and J by 5 bases, 2 bases remained unmatched. CDR3 in amino acids: CASSRDRGHNSPLHF. CDR3 nucleotides: TGCGCCAGCAGCCGAGACAGGGGGCATAATTCACCCCTCCACTTT.

This chain joins TRBV5-1 and TRBJ2-2; D call uncertain. The germline gives CDR1 SGHRS, CDR2 YFSETQ. The CDR3 runs 15 residues. V lost 0 bases, J lost 0 bases, and 6 bases lay in between. The CDR3 loop is CASSLVRSNTGELFF. CDR3 sequence (DNA): TGCGCCAGCAGCTTGGTGCGATCGAACACCGGGGAGCTGTTTTTT.